This T cell receptor (beta chain) was obtained from a study of CD8 T cells in ankylosing spondylitis. The CDR3 contains 16 residues. The germline V gene has CDR1 SGHTA and CDR2 FQGNSA. Trimming took off 1 base at V and 6 bases at J, with 16 bases between the two ends. This clonotype was seen ten or more times. TCRdb independently ran MiXCR on the 5' RACE reads; one entry per CDR3 protein. The sample shows roughly 100,000 distinct CDR3 sequences, about 8% of them seen only once. The rearrangement uses TRBV7-2 and TRBJ1-5, with TRBD1 as a possible D gene (5 bases). This TCR was sampled from a male donor with ankylosing spondylitis or in good health (not recorded which). The sample comprised blood, either unsorted or a sorted T cell fraction (not recorded which). The DNA of the CDR3 is TGTGCCAGCAGCTTAGTAGGCCAGGGCACGGGTCAGCCCCAGCATTTT. Protein sequence: CASSLVGQGTGQPQHF.